A selection of T cell receptor beta chains follows, all from one sample in a study of T cell responses to AZD1222 COVID-19 vaccine. Using immunoSEQ multiplex PCR, the repertoire was profiled, and TCRdb retains in-frame clones only, with some absent. This table holds about 130,000 clones, roughly 87% found once. The sample in question was peripheral blood, obtained 28 days after the second AZD1222 dose. The receptor source for this set is an adult who received the AZD1222 COVID-19 vaccine. CDR3s include the opening cysteine and the closing phenylalanine or tryptophan. The D gene is left open where the match is weak. The size field is filled for only some rows; it gives once, few, many or a size class.

d_call,v_call,j_call,clone_size,cdr3_length,cdr3_nt,cdr3_aa
NA,TRBV15,TRBJ1-2,NA,11,TGTGCCACGAGGAACGTCTATGGCTACACCTTC,CATRNVYGYTF
NA,TRBV27,TRBJ1-5,NA,14,TGTGCCAGCAGTTTATCATACGGGGGTCAGCCCCAGCATTTT,CASSLSYGGQPQHF
NA,TRBV30,TRBJ1-5,NA,14,TGTGCCTGGAGTACCCACAGGGTAGCTCAGCCCCAGCATTTT,CAWSTHRVAQPQHF
TRBD2,TRBV12-5,TRBJ2-1,NA,17,TGTGCTAGTGGTTTGGTAAGGACTAGCGGGGGGGCCAATGAGCAGTTCTTC,CASGLVRTSGGANEQFF
NA,TRBV7-8,TRBJ2-7,once,14,TGTGCCAGCAGCTTAGCGGGGCAGATCTACGAGCAGTACTTC,CASSLAGQIYEQYF
NA,TRBV25-1,TRBJ1-4,few,15,TGTGCCAGCAGTGAAGTGGGAGCAACTAATGAAAAACTGTTTTTT,CASSEVGATNEKLFF
TRBD1,TRBV7-3,TRBJ2-7,NA,14,TGTGCCAGCAGCTTGACAGGGGGGACCTACGAGCAGTACTTC,CASSLTGGTYEQYF
TRBD1,TRBV5-1,TRBJ2-7,NA,18,TGCGCCAGCAGCTCCGGCGGCCCGGGACAGGGTGTAATTAGCGAGCAGTACTTC,CASSSGGPGQGVISEQYF
NA,TRBV30,TRBJ1-2,NA,13,TGTGCCTGGAGGCTACAGGGTGGTTATGGCTACACCTTC,CAWRLQGGYGYTF
NA,TRBV29-1,TRBJ2-1,NA,15,TGCAGCGTACCCGGGAAGTGGCAGGTCGGCAATGAGCAGTTCTTC,CSVPGKWQVGNEQFF